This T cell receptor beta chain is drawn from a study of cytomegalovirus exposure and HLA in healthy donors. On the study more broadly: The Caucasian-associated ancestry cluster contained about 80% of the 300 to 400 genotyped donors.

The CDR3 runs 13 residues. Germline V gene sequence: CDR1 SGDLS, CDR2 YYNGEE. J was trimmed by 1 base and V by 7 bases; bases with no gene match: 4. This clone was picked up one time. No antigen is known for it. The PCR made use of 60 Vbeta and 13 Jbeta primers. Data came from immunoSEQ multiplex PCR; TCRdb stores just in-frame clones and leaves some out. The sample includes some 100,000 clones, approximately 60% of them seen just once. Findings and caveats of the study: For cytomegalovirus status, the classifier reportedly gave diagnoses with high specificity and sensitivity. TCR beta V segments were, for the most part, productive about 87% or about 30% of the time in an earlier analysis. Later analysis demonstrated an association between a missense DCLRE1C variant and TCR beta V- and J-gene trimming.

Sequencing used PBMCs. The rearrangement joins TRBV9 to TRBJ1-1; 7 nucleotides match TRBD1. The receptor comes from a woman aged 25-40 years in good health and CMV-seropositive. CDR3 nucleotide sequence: TGTGCCAGCCAGGGGGACACGAACACTGAAGCTTTCTTT. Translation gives CASQGDTNTEAFF.